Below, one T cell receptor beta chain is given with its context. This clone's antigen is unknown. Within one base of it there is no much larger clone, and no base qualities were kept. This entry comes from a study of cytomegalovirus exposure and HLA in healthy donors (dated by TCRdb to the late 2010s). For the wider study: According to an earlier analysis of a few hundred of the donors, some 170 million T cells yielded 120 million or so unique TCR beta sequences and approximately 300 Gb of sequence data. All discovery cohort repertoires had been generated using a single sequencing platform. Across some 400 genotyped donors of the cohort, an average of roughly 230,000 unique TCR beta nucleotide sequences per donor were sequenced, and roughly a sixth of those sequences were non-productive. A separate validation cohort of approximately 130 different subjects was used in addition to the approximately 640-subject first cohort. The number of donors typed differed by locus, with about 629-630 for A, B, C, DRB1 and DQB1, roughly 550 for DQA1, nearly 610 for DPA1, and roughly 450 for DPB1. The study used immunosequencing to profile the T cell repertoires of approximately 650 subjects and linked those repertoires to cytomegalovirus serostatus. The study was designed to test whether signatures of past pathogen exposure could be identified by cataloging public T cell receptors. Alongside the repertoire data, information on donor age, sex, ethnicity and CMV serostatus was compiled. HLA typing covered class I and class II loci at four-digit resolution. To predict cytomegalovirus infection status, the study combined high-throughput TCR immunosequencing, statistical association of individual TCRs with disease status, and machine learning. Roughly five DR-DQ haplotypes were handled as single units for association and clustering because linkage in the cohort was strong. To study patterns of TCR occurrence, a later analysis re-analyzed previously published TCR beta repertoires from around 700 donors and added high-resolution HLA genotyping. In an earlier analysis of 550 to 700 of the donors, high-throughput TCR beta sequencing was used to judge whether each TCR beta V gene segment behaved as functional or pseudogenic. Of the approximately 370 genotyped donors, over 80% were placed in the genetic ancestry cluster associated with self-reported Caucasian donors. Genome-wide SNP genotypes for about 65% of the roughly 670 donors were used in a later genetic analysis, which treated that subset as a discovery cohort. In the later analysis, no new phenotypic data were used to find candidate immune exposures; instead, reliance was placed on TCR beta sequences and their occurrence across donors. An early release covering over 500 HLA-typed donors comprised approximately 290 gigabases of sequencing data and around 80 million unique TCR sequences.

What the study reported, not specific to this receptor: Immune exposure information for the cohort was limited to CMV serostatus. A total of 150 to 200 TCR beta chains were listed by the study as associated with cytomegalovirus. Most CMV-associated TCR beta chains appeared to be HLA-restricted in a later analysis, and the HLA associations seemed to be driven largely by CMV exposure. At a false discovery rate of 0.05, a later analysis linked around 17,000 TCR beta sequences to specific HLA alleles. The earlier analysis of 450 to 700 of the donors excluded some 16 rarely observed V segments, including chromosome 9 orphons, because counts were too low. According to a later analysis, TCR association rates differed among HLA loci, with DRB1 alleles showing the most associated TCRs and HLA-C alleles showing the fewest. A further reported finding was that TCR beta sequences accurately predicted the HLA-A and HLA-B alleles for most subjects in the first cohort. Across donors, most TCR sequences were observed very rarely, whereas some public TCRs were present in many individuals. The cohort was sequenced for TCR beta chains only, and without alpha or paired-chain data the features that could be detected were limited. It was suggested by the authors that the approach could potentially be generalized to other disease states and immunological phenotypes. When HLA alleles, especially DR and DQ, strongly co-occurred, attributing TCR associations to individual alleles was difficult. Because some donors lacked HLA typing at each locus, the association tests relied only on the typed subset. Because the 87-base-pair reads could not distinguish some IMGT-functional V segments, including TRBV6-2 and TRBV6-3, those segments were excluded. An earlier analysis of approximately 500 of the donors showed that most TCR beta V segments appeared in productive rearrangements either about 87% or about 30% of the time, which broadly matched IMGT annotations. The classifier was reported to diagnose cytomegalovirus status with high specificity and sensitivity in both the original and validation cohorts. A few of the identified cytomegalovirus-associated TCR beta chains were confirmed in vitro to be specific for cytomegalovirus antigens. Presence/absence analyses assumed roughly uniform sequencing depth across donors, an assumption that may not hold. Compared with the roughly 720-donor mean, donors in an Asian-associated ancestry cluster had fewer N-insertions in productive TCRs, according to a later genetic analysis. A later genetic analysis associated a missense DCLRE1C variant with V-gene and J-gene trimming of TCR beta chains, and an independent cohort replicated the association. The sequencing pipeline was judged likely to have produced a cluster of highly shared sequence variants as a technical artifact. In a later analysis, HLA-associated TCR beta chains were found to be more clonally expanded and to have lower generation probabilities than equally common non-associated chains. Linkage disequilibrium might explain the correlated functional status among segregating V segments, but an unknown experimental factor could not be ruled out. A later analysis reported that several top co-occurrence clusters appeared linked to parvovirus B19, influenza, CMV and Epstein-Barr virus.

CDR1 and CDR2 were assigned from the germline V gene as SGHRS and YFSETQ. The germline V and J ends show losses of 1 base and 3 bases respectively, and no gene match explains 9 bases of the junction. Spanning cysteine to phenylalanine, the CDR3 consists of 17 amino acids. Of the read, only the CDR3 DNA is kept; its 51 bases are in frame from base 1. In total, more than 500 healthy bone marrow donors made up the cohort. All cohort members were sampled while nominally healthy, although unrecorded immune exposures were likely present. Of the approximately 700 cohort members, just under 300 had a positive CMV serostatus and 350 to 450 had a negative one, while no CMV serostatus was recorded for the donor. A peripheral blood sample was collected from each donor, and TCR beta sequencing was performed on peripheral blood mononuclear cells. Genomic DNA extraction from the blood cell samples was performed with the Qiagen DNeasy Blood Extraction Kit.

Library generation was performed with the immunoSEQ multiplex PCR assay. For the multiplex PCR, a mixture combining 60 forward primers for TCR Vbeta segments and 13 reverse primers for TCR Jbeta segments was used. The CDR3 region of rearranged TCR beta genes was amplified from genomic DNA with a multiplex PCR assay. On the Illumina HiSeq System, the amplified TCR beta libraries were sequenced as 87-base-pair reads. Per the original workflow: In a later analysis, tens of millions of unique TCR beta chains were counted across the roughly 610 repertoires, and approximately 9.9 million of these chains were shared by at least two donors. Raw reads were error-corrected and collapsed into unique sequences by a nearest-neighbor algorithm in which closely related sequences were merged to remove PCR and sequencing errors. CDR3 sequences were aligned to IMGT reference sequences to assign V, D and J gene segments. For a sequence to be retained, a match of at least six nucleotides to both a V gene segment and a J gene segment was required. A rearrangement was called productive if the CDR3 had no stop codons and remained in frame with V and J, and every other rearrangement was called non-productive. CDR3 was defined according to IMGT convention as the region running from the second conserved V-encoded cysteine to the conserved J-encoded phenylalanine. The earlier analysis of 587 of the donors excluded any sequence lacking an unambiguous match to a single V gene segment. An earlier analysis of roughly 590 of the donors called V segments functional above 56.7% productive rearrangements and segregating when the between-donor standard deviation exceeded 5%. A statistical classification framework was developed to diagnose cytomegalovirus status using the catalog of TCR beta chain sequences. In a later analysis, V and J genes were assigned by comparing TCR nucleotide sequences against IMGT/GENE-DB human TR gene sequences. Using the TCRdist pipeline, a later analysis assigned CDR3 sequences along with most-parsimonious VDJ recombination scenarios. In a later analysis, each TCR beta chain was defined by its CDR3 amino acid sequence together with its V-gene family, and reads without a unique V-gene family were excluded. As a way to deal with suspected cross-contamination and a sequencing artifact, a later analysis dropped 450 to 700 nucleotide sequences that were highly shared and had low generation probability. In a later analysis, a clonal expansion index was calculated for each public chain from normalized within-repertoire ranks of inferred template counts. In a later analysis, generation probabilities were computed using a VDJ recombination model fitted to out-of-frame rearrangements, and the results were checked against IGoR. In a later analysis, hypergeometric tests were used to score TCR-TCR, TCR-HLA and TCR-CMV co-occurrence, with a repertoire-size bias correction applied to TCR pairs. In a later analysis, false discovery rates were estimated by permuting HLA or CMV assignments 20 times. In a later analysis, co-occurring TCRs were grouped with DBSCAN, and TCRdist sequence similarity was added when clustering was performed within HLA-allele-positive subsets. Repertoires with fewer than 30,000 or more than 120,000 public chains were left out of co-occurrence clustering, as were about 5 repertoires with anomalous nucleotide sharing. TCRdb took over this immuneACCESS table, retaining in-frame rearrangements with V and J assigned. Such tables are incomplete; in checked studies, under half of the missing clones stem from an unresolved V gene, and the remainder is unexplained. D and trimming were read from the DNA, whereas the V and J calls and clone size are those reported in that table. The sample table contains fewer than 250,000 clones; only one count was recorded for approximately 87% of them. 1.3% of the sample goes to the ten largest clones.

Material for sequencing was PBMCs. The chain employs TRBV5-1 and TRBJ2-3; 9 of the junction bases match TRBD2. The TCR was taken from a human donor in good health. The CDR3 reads CASSLSPAGGGTDTQYF. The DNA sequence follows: TGCGCCAGCAGCTTGAGCCCAGCGGGAGGCGGGACAGATACGCAGTATTTT.